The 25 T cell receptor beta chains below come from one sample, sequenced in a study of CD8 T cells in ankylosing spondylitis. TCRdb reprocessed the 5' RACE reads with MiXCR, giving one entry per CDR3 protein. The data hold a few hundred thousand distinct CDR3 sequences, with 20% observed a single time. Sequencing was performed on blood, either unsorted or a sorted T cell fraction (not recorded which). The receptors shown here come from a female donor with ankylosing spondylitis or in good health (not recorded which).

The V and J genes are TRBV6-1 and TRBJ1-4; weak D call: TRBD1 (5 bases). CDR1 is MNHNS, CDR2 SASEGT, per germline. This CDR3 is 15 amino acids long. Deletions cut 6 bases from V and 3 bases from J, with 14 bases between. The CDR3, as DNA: TGTGCCAGCAGGCCTACAGGTTCATCTAATGAAAAACTGTTTTTT. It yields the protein CASRPTGSSNEKLFF.

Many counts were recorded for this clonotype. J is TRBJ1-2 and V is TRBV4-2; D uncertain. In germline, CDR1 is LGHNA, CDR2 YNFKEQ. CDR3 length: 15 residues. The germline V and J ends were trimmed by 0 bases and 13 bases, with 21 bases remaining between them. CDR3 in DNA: TGTGCCAGCAGCCAAGAAAGGAACACGGGTCCGATGAGCACCTTC. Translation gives CASSQERNTGPMSTF.

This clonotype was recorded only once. The CDR3 DNA is TGTGCCAGCAGCCCCCTGGGGGGCCGTAGCTCCTACAATGAGCAGTTCTTC. Amino acid sequence: CASSPLGGRSSYNEQFF. This chain links TRBV7-3 with TRBJ2-1; D could derive from TRBD1 or TRBD2 (6 bases each). Trimming removed 5 bases from V and 0 bases from J, with 17 bases in between. The CDR3 is 17 amino acids. Germline V lookup: CDR1 SGHTA, CDR2 FQGTGA.

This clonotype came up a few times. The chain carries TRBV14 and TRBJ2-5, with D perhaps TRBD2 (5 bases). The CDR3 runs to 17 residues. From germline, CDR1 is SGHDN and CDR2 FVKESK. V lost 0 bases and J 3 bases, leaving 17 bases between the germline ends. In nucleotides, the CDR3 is TGTGCCAGCAGCCAAGATCGTGGCGGGTTACGGGAAGAGACCCAGTACTTC. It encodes CASSQDRGGLREETQYF.

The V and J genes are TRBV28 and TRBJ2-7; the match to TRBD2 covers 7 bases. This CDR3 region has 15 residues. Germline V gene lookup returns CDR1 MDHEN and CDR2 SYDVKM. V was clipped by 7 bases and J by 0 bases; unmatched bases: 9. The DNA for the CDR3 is TGTGCCAGCACCCCAGCGGGGCAAAGCTCCTACGAGCAGTACTTC. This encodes CASTPAGQSSYEQYF.

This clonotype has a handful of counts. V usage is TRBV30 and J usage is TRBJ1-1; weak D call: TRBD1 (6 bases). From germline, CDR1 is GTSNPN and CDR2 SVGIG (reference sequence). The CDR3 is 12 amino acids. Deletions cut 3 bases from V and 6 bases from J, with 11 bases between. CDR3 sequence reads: CAWRRGESEAFF. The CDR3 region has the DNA TGTGCCTGGAGAAGGGGGGAGTCTGAAGCTTTCTTT.

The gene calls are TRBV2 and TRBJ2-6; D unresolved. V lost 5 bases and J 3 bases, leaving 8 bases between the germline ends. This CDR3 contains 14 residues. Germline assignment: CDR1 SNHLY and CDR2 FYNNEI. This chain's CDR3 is CASSPRLGANVLTF. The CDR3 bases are TGTGCCAGCAGTCCGCGGCTTGGGGCCAACGTCCTGACTTTC.

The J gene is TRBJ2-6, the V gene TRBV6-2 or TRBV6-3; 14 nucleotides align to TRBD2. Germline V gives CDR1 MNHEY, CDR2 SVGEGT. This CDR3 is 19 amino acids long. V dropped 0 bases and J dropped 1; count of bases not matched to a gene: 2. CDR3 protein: CASSYSTSGRESGANVLTF. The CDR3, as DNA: TGTGCCAGCAGTTACTCGACTAGCGGGAGGGAGTCTGGGGCCAACGTCCTGACTTTC.

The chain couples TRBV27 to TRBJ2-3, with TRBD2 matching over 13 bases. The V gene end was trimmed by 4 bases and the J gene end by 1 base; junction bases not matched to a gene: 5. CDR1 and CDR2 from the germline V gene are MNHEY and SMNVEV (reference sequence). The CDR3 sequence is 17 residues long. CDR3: CASSSRTSGSGTDTQYF. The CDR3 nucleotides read TGTGCCAGCAGTTCTCGGACTAGCGGGAGCGGCACAGATACGCAGTATTTT.

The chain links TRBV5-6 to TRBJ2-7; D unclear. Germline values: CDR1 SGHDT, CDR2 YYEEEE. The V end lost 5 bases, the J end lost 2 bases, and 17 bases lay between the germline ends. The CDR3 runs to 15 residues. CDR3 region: CASSRVGTTAYEQYF. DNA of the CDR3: TGTGCCAGCAGTCGGGTCGGAACCACAGCCTACGAGCAGTACTTC. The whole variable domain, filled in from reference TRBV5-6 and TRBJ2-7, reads DAGVTQSPTHLIKTRGQQVTLRCSPKSGHDTVSWYQQALGQGPQFIFQYYEEEERQRGNFPDRFSGHQFPNYSSELNVNALLLGDSALYLCASSRVGTTAYEQYFGPGTRLTVT.

CDR3 sequence: CASSHPRDRVNGYTF. The CDR3 region has the DNA TGCGCCAGCAGCCACCCCCGGGACAGGGTTAACGGCTACACCTTC. The rearrangement links TRBV4-3 to TRBJ1-2; 9 bases match TRBD1. This CDR3 region has 15 residues. Germline V lookup: CDR1 LGHNA, CDR2 YSLEER. V lost 3 bases and J lost 8; bases outside the gene matches: 10.

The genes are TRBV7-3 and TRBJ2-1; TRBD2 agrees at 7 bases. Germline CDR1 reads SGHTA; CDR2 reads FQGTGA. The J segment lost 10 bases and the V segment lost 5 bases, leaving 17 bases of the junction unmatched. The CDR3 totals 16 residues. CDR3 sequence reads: CASSLLASGAGGEQFF. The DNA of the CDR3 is TGTGCCAGCAGCCTCCTGGCTAGCGGAGCCGGGGGGGAGCAGTTCTTC.

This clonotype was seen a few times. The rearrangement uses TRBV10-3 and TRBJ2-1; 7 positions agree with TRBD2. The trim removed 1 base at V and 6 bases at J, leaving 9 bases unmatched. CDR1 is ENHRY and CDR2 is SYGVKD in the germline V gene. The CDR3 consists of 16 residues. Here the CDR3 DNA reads TGTGCCATCAGTGAGTTTCTGGGAGCGGGAAGCAATGAGCAGTTCTTC. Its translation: CAISEFLGAGSNEQFF.

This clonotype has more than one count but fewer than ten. DNA for the CDR3: TGTGCCACCAGCAAAAGGTCTAGCCCGCCCACAGATACGCAGTATTTT. It specifies CATSKRSSPPTDTQYF. This chain uses TRBV15 with TRBJ2-3; tentative D call: TRBD2 (5 bases). V was trimmed by 4 bases and J by 2 bases, leaving 16 bases between them. Germline-derived CDR1 and CDR2 are LNHNV and YYDKDF (reference sequence). This CDR3 has 16 residues.

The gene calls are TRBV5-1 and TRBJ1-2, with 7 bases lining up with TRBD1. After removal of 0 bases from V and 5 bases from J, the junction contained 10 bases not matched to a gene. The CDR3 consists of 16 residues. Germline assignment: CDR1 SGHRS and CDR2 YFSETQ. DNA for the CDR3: TGCGCCAGCAGCTTGGGGGGACAGCAACTATTATATGGCTACACCTTC. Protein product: CASSLGGQQLLYGYTF.

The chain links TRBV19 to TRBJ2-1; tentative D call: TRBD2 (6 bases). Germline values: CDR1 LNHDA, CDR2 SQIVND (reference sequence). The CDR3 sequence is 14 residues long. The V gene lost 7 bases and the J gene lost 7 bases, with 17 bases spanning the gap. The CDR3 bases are TGTGCCAGTACCCCCCCACGAGGGAGGAATGAGCAGTTCTTC. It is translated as CASTPPRGRNEQFF.

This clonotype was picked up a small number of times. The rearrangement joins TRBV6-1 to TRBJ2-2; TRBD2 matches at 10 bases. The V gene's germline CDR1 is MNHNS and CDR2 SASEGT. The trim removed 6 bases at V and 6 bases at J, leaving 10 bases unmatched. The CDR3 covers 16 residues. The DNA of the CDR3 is TGTGCCAGCAGAGAATCAGCGGGAGGGGCGGCCGGGGAGCTGTTTTTT. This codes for CASRESAGGAAGELFF.

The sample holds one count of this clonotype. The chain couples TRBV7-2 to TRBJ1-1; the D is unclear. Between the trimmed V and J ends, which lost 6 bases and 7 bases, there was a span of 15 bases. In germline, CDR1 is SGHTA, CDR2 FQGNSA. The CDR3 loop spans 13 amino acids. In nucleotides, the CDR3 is TGTGCCAGCAGTTTTATCCTGCCGGGTGAAGCTTTCTTT. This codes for CASSFILPGEAFF.

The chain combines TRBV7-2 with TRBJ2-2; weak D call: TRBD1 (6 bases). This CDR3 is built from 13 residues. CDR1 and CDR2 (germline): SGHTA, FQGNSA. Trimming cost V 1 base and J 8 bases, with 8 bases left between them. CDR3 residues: CASSLVQGGELFF. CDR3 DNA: TGTGCCAGCAGCTTAGTACAGGGAGGGGAGCTGTTTTTT.

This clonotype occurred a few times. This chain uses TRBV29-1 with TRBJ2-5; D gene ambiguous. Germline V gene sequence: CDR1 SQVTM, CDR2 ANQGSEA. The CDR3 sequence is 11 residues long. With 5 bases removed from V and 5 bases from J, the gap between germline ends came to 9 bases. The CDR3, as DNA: TGCAGCGTTTACGTCGGGGAGACCCAGTACTTC. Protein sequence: CSVYVGETQYF.

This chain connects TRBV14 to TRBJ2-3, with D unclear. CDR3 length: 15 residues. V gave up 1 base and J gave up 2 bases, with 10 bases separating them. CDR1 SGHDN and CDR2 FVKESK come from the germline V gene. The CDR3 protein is CASSQGLGFTDTQYF. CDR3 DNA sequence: TGTGCCAGCAGCCAAGGTCTAGGGTTCACAGATACGCAGTATTTT. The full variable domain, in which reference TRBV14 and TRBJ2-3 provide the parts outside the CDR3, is EAGVTQFPSHSVIEKGQTVTLRCDPISGHDNLYWYRRVMGKEIKFLLHFVKESKQDESGMPNNRFLAERTGGTYSTLKVQPAELEDSGVYFCASSQGLGFTDTQYFGPGTRLTVL.

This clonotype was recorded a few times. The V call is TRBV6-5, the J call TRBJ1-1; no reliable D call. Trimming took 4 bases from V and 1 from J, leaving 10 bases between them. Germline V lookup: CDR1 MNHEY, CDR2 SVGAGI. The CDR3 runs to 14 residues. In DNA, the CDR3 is TGTGCCAGCAGTTCCCGGGGATGGAACACTGAAGCTTTCTTT. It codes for CASSSRGWNTEAFF.

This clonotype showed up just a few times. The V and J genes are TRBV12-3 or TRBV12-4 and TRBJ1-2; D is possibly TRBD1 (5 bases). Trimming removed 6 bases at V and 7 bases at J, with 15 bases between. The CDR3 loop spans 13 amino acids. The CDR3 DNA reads TGTGCCAGCAGGGGGACCCAATGGGGTGGCTACACCTTC. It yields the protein CASRGTQWGGYTF.

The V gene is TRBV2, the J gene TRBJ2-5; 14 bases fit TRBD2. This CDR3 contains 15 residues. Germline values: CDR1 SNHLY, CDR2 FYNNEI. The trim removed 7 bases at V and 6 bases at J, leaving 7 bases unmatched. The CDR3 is CASTLGLAGVKTQYF. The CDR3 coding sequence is TGTGCCAGCACGCTGGGACTAGCGGGAGTGAAGACCCAGTACTTC. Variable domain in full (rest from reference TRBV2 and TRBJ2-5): EPEVTQTPSHQVTQMGQEVILRCVPISNHLYFYWYRQILGQKVEFLVSFYNNEISEKSEIFDDQFSVERPDGSNFTLKIRSTKLEDSAMYFCASTLGLAGVKTQYFGPGTRLLVL.

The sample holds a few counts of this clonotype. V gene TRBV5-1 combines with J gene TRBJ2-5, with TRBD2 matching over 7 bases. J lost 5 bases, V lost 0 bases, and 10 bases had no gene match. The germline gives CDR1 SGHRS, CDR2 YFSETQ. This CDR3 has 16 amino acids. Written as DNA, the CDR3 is TGCGCCAGCAGCTTGGGAGCTAGCGGTGCGGGGGAGACCCAGTACTTC. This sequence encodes CASSLGASGAGETQYF.